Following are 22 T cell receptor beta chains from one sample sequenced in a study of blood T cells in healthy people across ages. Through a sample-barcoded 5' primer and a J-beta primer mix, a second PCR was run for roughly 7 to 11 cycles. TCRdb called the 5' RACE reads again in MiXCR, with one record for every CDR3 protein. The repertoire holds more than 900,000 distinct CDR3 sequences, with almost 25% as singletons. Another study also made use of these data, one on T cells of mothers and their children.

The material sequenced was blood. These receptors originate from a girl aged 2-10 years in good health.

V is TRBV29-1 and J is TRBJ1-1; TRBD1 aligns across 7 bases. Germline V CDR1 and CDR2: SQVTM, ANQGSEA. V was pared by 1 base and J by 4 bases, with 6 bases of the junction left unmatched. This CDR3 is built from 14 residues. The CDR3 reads CSVEGQGRVTEAFF. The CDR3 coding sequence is TGCAGCGTTGAAGGACAGGGACGGGTCACTGAAGCTTTCTTT.

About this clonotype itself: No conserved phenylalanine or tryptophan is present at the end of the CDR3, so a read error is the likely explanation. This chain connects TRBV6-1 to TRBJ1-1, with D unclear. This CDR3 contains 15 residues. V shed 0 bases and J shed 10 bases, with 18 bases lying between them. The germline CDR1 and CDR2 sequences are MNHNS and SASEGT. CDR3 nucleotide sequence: TGTGCCAGCAGTGAAGCTCATTTCCGGGGAGAGGGAGCTTTCCTT. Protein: CASSEAHFRGEGAFL.

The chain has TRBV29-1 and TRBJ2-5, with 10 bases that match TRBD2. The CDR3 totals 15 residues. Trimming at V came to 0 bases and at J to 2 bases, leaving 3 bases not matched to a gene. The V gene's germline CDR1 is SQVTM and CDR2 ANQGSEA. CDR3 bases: TGCAGCGTTGAAGAAGCGGGAGGGATGCAAGAGACCCAGTACTTC. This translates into CSVEEAGGMQETQYF.

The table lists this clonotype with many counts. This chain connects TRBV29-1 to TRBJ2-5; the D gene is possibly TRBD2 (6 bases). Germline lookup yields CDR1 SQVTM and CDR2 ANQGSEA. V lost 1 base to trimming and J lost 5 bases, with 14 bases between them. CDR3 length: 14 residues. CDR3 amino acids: CSVEGVGGSETQYF. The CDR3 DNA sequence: TGCAGCGTTGAAGGTGTCGGGGGATCGGAGACCCAGTACTTC. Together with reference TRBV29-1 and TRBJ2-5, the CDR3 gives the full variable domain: SAVISQKPSRDICQRGTSLTIQCQVDSQVTMMFWYRQQPGQSLTLIATANQGSEATYESGFVIDKFPISRPNLTFSTLTVSNMSPEDSSIYLCSVEGVGGSETQYFGPGTRLLVL.

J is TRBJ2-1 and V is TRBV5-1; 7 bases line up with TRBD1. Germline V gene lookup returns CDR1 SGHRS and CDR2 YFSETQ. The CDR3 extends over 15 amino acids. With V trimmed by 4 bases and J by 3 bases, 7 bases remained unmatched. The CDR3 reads CASSLEWTGYNEQFF. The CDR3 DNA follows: TGCGCCAGCAGCCTAGAATGGACAGGCTACAATGAGCAGTTCTTC.

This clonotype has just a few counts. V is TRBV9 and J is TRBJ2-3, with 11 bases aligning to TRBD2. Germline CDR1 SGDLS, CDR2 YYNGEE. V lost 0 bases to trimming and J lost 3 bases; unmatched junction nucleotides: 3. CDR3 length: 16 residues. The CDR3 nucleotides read TGTGCCAGCAGCGTAGAGGGGACTAGCGGAACAGATACGCAGTATTTT. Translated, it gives CASSVEGTSGTDTQYF.

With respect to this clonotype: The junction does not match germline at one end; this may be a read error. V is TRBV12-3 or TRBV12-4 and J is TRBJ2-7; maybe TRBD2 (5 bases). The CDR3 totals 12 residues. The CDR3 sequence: CASSFEAVEQHF. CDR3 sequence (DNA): TGTGCCAGCAGTTTTGAAGCGGTGGAGCAGCACTTC.

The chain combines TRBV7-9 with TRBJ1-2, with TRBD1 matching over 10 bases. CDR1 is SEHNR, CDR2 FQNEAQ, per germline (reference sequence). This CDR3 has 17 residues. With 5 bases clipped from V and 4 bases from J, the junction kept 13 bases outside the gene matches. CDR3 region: CASSLHGDRGPPYGYTF. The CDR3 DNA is TGTGCCAGCAGCCTCCATGGGGACAGGGGTCCCCCCTATGGCTACACCTTC. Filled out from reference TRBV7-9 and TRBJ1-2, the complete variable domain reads DTGVSQNPRHKITKRGQNVTFRCDPISEHNRLYWYRQTLGQGPEFLTYFQNEAQLEKSRLLSDRFSAERPKGSFSTLEIQRTEQGDSAMYLCASSLHGDRGPPYGYTFGSGTRLTVV.

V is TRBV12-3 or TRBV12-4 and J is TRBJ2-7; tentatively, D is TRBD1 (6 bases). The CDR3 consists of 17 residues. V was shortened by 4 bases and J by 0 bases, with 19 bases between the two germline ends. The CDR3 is CASSSITGTVSSYEQYF. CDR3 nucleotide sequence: TGTGCCAGCAGTTCAATTACAGGGACGGTCAGCTCCTACGAGCAGTACTTC.

The CDR3 sequence: CSARDLIGDTQYF. DNA of the CDR3: TGCAGTGCTAGAGATCTTATAGGGGATACGCAGTATTTT. The J gene is TRBJ2-3, the V gene TRBV20-1; D is undetermined. From germline, CDR1 is DFQATT and CDR2 SNEGSKA (reference sequence). V shed 0 bases and J shed 6 bases, with 10 bases lying between them. This CDR3 comprises 13 residues.

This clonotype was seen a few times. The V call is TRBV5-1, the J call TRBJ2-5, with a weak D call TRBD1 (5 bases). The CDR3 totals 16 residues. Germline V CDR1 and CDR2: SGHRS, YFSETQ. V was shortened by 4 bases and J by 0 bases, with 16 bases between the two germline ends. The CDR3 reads CASSKKGDWYQETQYF. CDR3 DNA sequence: TGCGCCAGCAGCAAAAAAGGGGATTGGTACCAAGAGACCCAGTACTTC.

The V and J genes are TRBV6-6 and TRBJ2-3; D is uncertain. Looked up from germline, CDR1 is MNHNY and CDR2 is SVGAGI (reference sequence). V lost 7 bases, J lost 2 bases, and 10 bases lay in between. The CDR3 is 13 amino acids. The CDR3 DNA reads TGTGCCAGCACTCCCTTTGACACAGATACGCAGTATTTT. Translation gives CASTPFDTDTQYF.

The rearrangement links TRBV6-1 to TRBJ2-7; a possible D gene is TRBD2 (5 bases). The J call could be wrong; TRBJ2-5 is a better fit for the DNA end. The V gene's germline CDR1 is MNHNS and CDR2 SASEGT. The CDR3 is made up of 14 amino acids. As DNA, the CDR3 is TGTGCCAGCAGTGAGAGGGTTTTAGGGGAGACCCAGTACTTC. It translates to CASSERVLGETQYF.

Written as DNA, the CDR3 is TGCAGTGCGATAGAGGGAGAGGGCGAGCAGTACTTC. Its protein is CSAIEGEGEQYF. This rearrangement joins TRBV20-1 to TRBJ2-7; D possibly corresponds to TRBD2 (5 bases). The CDR3 has 12 amino acids. Germline V gene lookup returns CDR1 DFQATT and CDR2 SNEGSKA (reference sequence). V was shortened by 6 bases and J by 6 bases, with 15 bases between the two germline ends.

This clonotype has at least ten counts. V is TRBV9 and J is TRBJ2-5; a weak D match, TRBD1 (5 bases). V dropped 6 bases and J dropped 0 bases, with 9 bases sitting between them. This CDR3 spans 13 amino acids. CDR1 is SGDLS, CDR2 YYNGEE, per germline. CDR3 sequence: CASNQGDQETQYF. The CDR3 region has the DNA TGTGCCAGCAATCAAGGGGACCAAGAGACCCAGTACTTC.

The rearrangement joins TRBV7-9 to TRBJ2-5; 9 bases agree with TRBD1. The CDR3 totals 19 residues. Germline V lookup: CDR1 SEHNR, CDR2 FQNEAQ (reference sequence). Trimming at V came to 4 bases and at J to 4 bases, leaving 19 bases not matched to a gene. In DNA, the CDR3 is TGTGCCAGCAGCTCGCCGAAGAGTTTTGGACAGGGGAAGGGAGAGACCCAGTACTTC. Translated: CASSSPKSFGQGKGETQYF. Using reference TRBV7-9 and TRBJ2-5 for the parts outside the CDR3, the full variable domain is DTGVSQNPRHKITKRGQNVTFRCDPISEHNRLYWYRQTLGQGPEFLTYFQNEAQLEKSRLLSDRFSAERPKGSFSTLEIQRTEQGDSAMYLCASSSPKSFGQGKGETQYFGPGTRLLVL.

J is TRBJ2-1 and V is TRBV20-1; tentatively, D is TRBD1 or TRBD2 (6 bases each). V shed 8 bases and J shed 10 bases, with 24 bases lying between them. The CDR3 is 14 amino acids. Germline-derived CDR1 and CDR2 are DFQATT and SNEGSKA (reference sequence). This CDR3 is CSTPGGLRGVEQFF. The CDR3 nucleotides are TGCAGTACTCCCGGGGGTCTTAGGGGGGTGGAGCAGTTCTTC.

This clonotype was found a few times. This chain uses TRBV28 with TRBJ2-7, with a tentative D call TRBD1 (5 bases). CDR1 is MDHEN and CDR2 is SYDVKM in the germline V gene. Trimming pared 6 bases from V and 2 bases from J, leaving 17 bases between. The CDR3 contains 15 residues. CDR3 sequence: CASRTDGLGPYEQYF. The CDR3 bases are TGTGCCAGCAGGACGGACGGCTTGGGGCCCTACGAGCAGTACTTC.

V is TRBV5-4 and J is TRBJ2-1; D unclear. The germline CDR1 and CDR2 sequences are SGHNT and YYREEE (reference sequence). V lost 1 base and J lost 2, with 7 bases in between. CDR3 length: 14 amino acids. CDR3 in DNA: TGTGCCAGCAGCTTGCGGATTCCCTACAATGAGCAGTTCTTC. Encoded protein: CASSLRIPYNEQFF.

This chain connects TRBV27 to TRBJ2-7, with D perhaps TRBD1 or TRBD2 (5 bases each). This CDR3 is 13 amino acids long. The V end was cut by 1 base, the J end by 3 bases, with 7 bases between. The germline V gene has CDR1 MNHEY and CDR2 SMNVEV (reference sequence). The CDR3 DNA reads TGTGCCAGCAGTTTATTGAGGGGCTACGAGCAGTACTTC. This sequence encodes CASSLLRGYEQYF.

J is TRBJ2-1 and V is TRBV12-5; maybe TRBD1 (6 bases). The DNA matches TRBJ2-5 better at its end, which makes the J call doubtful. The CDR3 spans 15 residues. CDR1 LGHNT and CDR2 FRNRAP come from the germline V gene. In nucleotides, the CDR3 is TGTGCTAGTGATCAGGAGAGGGGGTATCGGGAGACCCAGTACTTC. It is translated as CASDQERGYRETQYF.

For the CDR3, the DNA is TGCAGCGTTGAAGAGAGCACAGATACGCAGTATTTT. Residues: CSVEESTDTQYF. The V gene is TRBV29-1, the J gene TRBJ2-3; D ambiguous. The V end lost 0 bases, the J end lost 0 bases, and 1 base lay between the germline ends. Germline V gene lookup returns CDR1 SQVTM and CDR2 ANQGSEA. The CDR3 runs 12 residues.